The following is a TCR beta chain sequence with its context. The sample holds other DNA sequences that translate to the same CDR3. Germline CDR1 ENHRY, CDR2 SYGVKD. Trimming removed 2 bases from V and 9 bases from J; junction bases left unmatched: 7. The CDR3 contains 14 residues. Method: immunoSEQ multiplex PCR; TCRdb's copy keeps in-frame clones and lacks some. The data hold around 37,000 clones, with about 69% observed a single time. The sample is drawn from a study of radiotherapy plus CTLA-4 blockade in lung cancer. Across the whole study: Of all patients, approximately 18% responded objectively and approximately 31% showed disease control.

This sequence joins TRBV10-3 and TRBJ2-3, with 8 positions matching TRBD2. The starting material was peripheral blood, obtained from a patient treated with radiotherapy plus ipilimumab. This receptor was identified in a human donor with non-small cell lung cancer that progressed on radiotherapy plus ipilimumab. This chain's CDR3 is CAISEGLASYTQYF. CDR3 in DNA: TGTGCCATCAGTGAGGGACTAGCATCCTACACGCAGTATTTT.